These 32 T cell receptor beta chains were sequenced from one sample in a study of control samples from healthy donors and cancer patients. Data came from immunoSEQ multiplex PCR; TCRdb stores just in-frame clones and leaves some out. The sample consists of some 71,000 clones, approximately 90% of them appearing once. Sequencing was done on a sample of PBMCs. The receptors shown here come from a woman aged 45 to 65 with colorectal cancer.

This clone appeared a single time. The CDR3 reads CASSGTGLPPRNNEQFF. The DNA of the CDR3 is TGTGCCAGCAGTGGGACAGGGCTCCCTCCACGTAACAATGAGCAGTTCTTC. This chain connects TRBV28 to TRBJ2-1; TRBD1 matches at 9 bases. This CDR3 is built from 17 residues. Germline CDR1 reads MDHEN; CDR2 reads SYDVKM. The V and J ends lost 5 bases and 5 bases, in that order; junction bases with no gene match: 13.

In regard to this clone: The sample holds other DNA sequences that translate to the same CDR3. CDR3 protein: CAWSVGNSGNTIYF. The CDR3 bases are TGTGCCTGGAGTGTGGGGAACTCTGGAAACACCATATATTTT. This chain connects TRBV30 to TRBJ1-3, with D uncertain. Germline V lookup: CDR1 GTSNPN, CDR2 SVGIG (reference sequence). This CDR3 has 14 amino acids. V was trimmed by 0 bases and J by 0 bases, leaving 6 bases between them.

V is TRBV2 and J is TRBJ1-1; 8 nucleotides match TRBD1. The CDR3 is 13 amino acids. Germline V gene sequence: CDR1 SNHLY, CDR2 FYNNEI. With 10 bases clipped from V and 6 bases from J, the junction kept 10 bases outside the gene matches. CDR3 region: CATSDREGSEAFF. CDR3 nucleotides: TGTGCCACCTCGGACAGGGAAGGTTCTGAAGCTTTCTTT.

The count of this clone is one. This CDR3 reads CASSDPGRAGEAFF. As DNA, the CDR3 is TGCGCCAGCAGCGACCCGGGGAGGGCGGGTGAAGCTTTCTTT. This chain uses TRBV5-1 with TRBJ1-1; D unclear. The CDR3 is 14 amino acids. Trimming stripped 4 bases from V and 7 bases from J, with 17 bases between. Looked up from germline, CDR1 is SGHRS and CDR2 is YFSETQ.

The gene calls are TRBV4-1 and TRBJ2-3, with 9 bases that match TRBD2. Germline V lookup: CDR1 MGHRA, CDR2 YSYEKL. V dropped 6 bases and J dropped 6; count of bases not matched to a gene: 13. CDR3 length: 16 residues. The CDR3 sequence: CASSARESSGMDTQYF. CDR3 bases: TGCGCCAGCAGTGCTCGGGAGTCTAGCGGGATGGATACGCAGTATTTT.

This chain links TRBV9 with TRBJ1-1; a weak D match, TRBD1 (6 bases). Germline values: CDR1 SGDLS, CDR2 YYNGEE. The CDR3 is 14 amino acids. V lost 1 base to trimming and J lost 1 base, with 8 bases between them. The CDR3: CASSVQGQNTEAFF. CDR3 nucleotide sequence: TGTGCCAGCAGCGTACAGGGACAGAACACTGAAGCTTTCTTT.

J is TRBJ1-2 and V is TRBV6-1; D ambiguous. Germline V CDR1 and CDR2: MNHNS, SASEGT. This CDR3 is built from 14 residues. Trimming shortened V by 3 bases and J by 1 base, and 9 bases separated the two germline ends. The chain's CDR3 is CASSDSLFNYGYTF. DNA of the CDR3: TGTGCCAGCAGTGACAGCCTCTTTAACTATGGCTACACCTTC.

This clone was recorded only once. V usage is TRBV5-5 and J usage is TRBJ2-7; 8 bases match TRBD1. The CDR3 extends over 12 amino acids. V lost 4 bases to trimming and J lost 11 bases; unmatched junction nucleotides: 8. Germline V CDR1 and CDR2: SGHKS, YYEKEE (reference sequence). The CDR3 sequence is CASSPDRGSEYF. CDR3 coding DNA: TGTGCCAGCAGCCCCGACAGGGGATCGGAGTACTTC.

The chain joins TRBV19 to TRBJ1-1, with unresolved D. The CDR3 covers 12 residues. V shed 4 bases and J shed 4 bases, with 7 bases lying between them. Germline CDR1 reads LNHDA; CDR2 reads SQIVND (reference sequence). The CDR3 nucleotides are TGTGCCAGTAGTACCTCGGGCACTGAAGCTTTCTTT. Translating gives CASSTSGTEAFF. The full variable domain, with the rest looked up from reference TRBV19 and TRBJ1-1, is DGGITQSPKYLFRKEGQNVTLSCEQNLNHDAMYWYRQDPGQGLRLIYYSQIVNDFQKGDIAEGYSVSREKKESFPLTVTSAQKNPTAFYLCASSTSGTEAFFGQGTRLTVV.

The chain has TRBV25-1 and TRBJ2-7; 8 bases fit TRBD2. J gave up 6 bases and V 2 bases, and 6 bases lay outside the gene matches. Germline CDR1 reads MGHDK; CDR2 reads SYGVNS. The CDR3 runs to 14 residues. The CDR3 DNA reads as TGTGCCAGCAGTGAAAGGGGGACTAGTTCCGAGCAGTACTTC. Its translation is CASSERGTSSEQYF.

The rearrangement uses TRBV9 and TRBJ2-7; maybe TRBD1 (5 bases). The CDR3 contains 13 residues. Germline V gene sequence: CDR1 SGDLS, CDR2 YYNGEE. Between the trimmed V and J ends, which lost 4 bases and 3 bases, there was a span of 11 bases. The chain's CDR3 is CASSPRQNYEQYF. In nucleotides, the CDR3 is TGTGCCAGCAGCCCCCGACAGAACTACGAGCAGTACTTC.

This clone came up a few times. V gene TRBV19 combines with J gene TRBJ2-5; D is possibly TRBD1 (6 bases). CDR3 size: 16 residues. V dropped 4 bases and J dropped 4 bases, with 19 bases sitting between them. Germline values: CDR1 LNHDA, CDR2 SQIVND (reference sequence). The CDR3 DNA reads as TGTGCCAGTAGTAATTGGGGCGTGCCAGGGGTAGAGACCCAGTACTTC. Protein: CASSNWGVPGVETQYF. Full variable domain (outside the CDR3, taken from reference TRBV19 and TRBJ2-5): DGGITQSPKYLFRKEGQNVTLSCEQNLNHDAMYWYRQDPGQGLRLIYYSQIVNDFQKGDIAEGYSVSREKKESFPLTVTSAQKNPTAFYLCASSNWGVPGVETQYFGPGTRLLVL.

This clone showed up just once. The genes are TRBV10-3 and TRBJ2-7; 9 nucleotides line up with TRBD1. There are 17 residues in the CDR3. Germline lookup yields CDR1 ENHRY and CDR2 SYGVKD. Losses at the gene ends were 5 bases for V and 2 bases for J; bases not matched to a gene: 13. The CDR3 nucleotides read TGTGCCATCAGTCAGTTGGGTGGGACAGGGCATACCTACGAGCAGTACTTC. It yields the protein CAISQLGGTGHTYEQYF.

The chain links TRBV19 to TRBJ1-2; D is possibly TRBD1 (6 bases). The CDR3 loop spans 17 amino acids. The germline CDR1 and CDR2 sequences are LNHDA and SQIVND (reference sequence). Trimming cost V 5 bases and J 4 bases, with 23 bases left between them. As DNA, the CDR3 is TGTGCCAGTAGTCCAGAAGGGGGAGTCGAAGAAATCTATGGCTACACCTTC. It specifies CASSPEGGVEEIYGYTF.

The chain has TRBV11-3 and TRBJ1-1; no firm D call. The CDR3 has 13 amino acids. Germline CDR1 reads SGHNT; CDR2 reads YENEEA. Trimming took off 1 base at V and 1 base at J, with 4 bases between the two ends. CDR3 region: CASSLGRNTEAFF. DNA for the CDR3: TGTGCCAGCAGCTTAGGAAGGAACACTGAAGCTTTCTTT.

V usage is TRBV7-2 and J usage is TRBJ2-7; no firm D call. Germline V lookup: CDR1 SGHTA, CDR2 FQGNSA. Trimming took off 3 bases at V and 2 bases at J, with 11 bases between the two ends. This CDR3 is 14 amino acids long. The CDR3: CASSLGLGPYEQYF. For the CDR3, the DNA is TGTGCCAGCAGCTTGGGCCTCGGGCCCTACGAGCAGTACTTC.

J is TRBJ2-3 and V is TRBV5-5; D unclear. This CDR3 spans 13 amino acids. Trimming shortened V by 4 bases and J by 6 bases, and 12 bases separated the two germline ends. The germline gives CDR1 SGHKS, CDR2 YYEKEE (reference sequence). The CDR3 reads CASSPDAGDTQYF. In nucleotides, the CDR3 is TGTGCCAGCAGCCCAGACGCCGGCGATACGCAGTATTTT.

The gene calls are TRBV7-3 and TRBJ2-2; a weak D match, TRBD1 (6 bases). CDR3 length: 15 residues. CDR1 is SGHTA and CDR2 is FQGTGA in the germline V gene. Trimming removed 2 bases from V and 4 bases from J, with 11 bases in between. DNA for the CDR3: TGTGCCAGCAGCTTAGGCGTAGGGGGCACCGGGGAGCTGTTTTTT. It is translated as CASSLGVGGTGELFF.

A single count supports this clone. CDR3 coding DNA: TGTGCCAGTAGTATCGGTCCGATACTGGGGAATGAGCAGTTCTTC. It yields the protein CASSIGPILGNEQFF. The rearrangement joins TRBV19 to TRBJ2-1; D unclear. V lost 3 bases and J 7 bases, leaving 16 bases between the germline ends. Germline V gives CDR1 LNHDA, CDR2 SQIVND (reference sequence). The CDR3 spans 15 residues.

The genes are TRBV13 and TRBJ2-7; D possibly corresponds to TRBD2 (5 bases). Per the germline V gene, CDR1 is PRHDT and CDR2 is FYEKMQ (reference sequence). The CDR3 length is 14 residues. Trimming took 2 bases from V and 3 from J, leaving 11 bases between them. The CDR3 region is CASSLFGVSYEQYF. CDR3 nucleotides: TGTGCCAGCAGCTTATTCGGGGTTAGCTACGAGCAGTACTTC. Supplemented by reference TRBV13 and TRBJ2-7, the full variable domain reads AAGVIQSPRHLIKEKRETATLKCYPIPRHDTVYWYQQGPGQDPQFLISFYEKMQSDKGSIPDRFSAQQFSDYHSELNMSSLELGDSALYFCASSLFGVSYEQYFGPGTRLTVT.

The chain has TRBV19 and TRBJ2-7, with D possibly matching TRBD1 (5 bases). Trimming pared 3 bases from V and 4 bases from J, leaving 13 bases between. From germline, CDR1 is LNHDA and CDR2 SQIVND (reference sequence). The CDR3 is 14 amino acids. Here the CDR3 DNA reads TGTGCCAGTAGTATTAATCTGGGGCAATACGAGCAGTACTTC. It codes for CASSINLGQYEQYF.

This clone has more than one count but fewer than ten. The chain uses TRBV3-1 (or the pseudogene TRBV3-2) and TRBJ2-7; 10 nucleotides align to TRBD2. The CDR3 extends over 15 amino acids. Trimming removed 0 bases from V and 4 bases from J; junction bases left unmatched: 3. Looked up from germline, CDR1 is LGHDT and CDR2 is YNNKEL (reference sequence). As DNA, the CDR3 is TGTGCCAGCAGCCAAGATTTAGCGGGAGGTTACGAGCAGTACTTC. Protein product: CASSQDLAGGYEQYF.

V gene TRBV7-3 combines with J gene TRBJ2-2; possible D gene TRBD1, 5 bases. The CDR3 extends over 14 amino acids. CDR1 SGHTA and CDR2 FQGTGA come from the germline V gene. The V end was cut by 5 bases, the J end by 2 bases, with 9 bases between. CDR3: CASSQGFNTGELFF. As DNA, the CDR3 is TGTGCCAGCAGCCAGGGTTTTAACACCGGGGAGCTGTTTTTT. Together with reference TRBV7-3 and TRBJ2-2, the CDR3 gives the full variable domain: GAGVSQTPSNKVTEKGKYVELRCDPISGHTALYWYRQSLGQGPEFLIYFQGTGAADDSGLPNDRFFAVRPEGSVSTLKIQRTERGDSAVYLCASSQGFNTGELFFGEGSRLTVL.

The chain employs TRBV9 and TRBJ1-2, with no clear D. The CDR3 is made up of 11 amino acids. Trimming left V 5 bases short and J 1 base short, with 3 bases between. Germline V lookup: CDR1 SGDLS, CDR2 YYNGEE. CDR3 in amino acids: CASRDNYGYTF. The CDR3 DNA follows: TGTGCCAGCAGGGATAACTATGGCTACACCTTC.

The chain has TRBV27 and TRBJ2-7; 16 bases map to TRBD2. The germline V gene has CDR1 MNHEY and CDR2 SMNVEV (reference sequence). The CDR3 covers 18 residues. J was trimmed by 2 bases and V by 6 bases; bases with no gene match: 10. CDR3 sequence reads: CASSGTSGRGLSPYEQYF. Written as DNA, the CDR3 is TGTGCCAGCAGCGGGACTAGCGGGAGGGGCCTAAGTCCCTACGAGCAGTACTTC.

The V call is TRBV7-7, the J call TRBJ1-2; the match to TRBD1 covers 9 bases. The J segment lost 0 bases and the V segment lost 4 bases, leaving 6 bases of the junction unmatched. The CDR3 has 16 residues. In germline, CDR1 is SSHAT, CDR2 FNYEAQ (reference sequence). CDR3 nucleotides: TGTGCCAGCAGCTATAGGGACAGGGATTCTAACTATGGCTACACCTTC. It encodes CASSYRDRDSNYGYTF.

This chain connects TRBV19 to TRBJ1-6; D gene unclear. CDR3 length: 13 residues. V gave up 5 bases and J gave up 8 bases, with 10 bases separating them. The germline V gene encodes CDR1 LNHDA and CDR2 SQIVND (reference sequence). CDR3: CASSARGYSPLHF. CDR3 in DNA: TGTGCCAGTAGTGCCCGAGGATATTCACCCCTCCACTTT. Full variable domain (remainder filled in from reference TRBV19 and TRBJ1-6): DGGITQSPKYLFRKEGQNVTLSCEQNLNHDAMYWYRQDPGQGLRLIYYSQIVNDFQKGDIAEGYSVSREKKESFPLTVTSAQKNPTAFYLCASSARGYSPLHFGNGTRLTVT.

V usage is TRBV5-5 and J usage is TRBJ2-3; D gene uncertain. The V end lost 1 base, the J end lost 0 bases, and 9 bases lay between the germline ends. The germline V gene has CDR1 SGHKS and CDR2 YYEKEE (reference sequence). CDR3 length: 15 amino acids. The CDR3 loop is CASSLPPPSTDTQYF. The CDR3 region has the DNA TGTGCCAGCAGCTTGCCCCCCCCTAGCACAGATACGCAGTATTTT.

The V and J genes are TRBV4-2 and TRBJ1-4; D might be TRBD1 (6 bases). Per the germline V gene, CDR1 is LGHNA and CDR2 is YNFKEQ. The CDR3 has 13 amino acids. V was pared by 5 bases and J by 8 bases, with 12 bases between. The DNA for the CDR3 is TGTGCCAGCAGCTTCACAGGGACCGAAAAACTGTTTTTT. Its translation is CASSFTGTEKLFF.

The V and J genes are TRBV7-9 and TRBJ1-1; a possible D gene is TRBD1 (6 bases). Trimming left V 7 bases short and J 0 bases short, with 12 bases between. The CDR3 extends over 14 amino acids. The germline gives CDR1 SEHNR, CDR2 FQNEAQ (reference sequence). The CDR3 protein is CASTRGGLNTEAFF. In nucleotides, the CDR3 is TGTGCCAGCACCCGGGGGGGCCTGAACACTGAAGCTTTCTTT.

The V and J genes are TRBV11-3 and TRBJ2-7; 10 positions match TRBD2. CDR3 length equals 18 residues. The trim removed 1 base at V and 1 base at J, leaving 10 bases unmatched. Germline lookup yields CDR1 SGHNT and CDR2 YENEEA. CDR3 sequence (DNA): TGTGCCAGCAGCTTAGGGGCTAGCGGGAGAAATAGGTCCTACGAGCAGTACTTC. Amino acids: CASSLGASGRNRSYEQYF.

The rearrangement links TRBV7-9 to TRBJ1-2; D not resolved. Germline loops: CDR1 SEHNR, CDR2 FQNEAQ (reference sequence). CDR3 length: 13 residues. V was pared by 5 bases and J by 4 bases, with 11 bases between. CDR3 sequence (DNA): TGTGCCAGCAGCGGCTCCGAGTTCTATGGCTACACCTTC. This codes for CASSGSEFYGYTF.